This T cell receptor (beta chain) stems from a study of T cell repertoires in cytomegalovirus infection. Study at large: Epitope selection comprised recently identified HLA-C-restricted CMV epitopes and well-studied HLA-B-restricted CMV epitopes. Through public TCR beta signatures, both CMV infection and matching HLA type were indicated.

As to this clonotype: The antigen is unknown. This may be a read error, as it is one base from a much larger clone.

TCRdb reprocessed the reads with MiXCR, giving one entry per CDR3 protein. The table has roughly 990,000 distinct CDR3 sequences, around 29% seen once. General study findings and limits: The ex vivo response was dominated by HLA-C-restricted CMV-specific TCR beta clonotypes.

The CDR3 covers 14 residues. The V gene's germline CDR1 is MNHNS and CDR2 SASEGT. Trimming removed 7 bases from V and 2 bases from J; junction bases left unmatched: 6. The chain carries TRBV6-1 and TRBJ2-7, with 9 positions matching TRBD1. Sequenced here: cultured CD8+ T cells from PBMCs, sampled from culture after CMV antigen stimulation. The clonotype comes from a human donor in good health (CMV status not recorded). Some clones in this sample may be carry-over from other donors' samples. CDR3 protein: CASNTGTGTYEQYF. As DNA, the CDR3 is TGTGCCAGCAACACCGGGACAGGGACCTACGAGCAGTACTTC.